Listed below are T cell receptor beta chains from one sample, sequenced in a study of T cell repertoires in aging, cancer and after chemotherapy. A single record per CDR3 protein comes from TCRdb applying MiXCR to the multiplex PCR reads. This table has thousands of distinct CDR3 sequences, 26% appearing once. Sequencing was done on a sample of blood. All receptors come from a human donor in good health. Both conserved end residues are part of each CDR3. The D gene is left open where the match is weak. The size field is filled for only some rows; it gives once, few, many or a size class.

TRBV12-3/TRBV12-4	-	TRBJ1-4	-	TGTGCCAGCAGTACCGAAGGGTATGAAAAACTGTTTTTT	CASSTEGYEKLFF
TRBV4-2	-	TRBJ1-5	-	TGTGCCAGCAGCGAAGGGACCGAGAATCAGCCCCAGCATTTT	CASSEGTENQPQHF
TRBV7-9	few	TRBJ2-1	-	TGTGCCAGCAGCGGACCGTGGAGATCCTACAATGAGCAGTTCTTC	CASSGPWRSYNEQFF
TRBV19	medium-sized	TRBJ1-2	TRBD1	TGTGCCAGTAGTATAGAACCGGGACAGGGAATTTCTGGCTACACCTTC	CASSIEPGQGISGYTF
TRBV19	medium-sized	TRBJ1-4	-	TGTGCCACCACGAACGGTAGTCCTAATGAAAAACTGTTTTTT	CATTNGSPNEKLFF
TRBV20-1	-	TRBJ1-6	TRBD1	TGCAGTGCTGGGAGGACAGGTCGAGAACATTCACCCCTCCACTTT	CSAGRTGREHSPLHF
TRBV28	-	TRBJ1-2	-	TGTGCCAGCAGTTTGGGAGCATATGGCTACACCTTC	CASSLGAYGYTF
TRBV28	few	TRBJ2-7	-	TGTGCCAGCAGTTTAACCCCTTTACAAGGGGGGCAGTACTTC	CASSLTPLQGGQYF
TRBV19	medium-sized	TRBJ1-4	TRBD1	TGTGCCAGTACCCCGACAGGGGGGTTTTTTGCAACTAATGAAAAACTGTTTTTT	CASTPTGGFFATNEKLFF
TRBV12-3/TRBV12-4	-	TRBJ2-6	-	TGTGCCAGCAGTTTCGGACGGGCCAACGTCCTGACTTTC	CASSFGRANVLTF
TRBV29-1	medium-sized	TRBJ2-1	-	TGCAGCGTTGAAGAGCTGACAGGCTACAATGAGCAGTTCTTC	CSVEELTGYNEQFF
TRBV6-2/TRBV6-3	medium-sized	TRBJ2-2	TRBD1	TGTGCCAGCAGTTACGGGACAGGGATGACCGGGGAGCTGTTTTTT	CASSYGTGMTGELFF
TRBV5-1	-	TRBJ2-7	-	TGCGCCAGCAGCTACGGACAGTCCTACGAGCAGTACTTC	CASSYGQSYEQYF
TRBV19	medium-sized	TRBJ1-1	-	TGTGCCACCACAGGGAACACTGAAGCTTTCTTT	CATTGNTEAFF
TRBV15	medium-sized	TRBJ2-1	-	TGTGCCACCAGGGGGCAGGGGTACAATGAGCAGTTCTTC	CATRGQGYNEQFF
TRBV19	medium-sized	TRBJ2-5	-	TGTGCCAGTAGTATAGATCCGGGGCGTGGCGGCCAAGAGACCCAGTACTTC	CASSIDPGRGGQETQYF
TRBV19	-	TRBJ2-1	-	TGTGCCAGTAGTATAGCTGACGGTCTCGGCGGGCAGTTCTTC	CASSIADGLGGQFF
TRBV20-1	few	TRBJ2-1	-	TGCAGTGCTTCAACCCTCGGGAATGAGCAGTTCTTC	CSASTLGNEQFF
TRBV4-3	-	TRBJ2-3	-	TGCGCCAGCAGCCAGAGTGCAGGGGCGCGGGGTACGCAGTATTTT	CASSQSAGARGTQYF
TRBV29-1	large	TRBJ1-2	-	TGCAGCGTTGAAATCGGGGGGAATGGCTACACCTTC	CSVEIGGNGYTF
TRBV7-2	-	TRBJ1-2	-	TGTGCCAGCAGCTTCGTAGGACGCTACTATGGCTACACCTTC	CASSFVGRYYGYTF